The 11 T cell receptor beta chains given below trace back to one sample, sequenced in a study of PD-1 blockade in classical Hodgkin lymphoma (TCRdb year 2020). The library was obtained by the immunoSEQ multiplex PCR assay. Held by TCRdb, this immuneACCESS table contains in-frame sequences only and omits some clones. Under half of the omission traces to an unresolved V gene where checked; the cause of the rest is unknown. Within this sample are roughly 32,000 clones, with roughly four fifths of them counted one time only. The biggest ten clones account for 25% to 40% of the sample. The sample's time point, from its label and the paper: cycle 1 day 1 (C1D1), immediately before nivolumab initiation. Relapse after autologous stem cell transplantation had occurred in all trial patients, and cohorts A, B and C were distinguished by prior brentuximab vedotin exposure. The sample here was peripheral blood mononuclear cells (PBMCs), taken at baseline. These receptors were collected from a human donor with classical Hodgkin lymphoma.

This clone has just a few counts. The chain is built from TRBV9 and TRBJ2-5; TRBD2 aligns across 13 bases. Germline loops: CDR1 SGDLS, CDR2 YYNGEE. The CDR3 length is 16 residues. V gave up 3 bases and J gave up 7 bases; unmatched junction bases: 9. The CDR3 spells CASSAGLAGAPGTQYF. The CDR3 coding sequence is TGTGCCAGCAGCGCTGGACTAGCGGGGGCCCCCGGGACCCAGTACTTC.

CDR3 coding DNA: TGTGCCAGCAAAGGGAGCTCTGGAAACACCATATATTTT. Protein product: CASKGSSGNTIYF. The genes are TRBV27 and TRBJ1-3, with D uncertain. The CDR3 runs 13 residues. V was shortened by 7 bases and J by 0 bases, with 7 bases between the two germline ends. Germline CDR1 reads MNHEY; CDR2 reads SMNVEV (reference sequence).

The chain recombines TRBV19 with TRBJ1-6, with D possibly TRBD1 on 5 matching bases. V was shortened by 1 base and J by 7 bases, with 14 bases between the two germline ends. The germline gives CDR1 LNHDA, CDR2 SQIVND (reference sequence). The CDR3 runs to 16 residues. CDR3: CASSIGRSGDNSPLHF. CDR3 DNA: TGTGCCAGTAGTATAGGGAGGTCGGGGGACAATTCACCCCTCCACTTT.

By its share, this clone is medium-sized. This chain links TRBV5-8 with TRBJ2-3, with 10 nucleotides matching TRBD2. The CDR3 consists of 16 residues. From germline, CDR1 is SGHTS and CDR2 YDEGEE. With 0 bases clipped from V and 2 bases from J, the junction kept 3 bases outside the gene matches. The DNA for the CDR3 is TGTGCCAGCAGCTTGGGGCTAGCGGGGGCCACAGATACGCAGTATTTT. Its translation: CASSLGLAGATDTQYF.

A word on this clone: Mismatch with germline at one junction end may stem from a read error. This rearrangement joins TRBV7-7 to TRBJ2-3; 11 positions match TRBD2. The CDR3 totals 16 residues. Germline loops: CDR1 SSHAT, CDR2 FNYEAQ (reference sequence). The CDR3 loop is CASSLGLAGGSDTQYF. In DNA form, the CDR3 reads TGTGCTAGCAGCTTAGGGCTAGCGGGGGGCTCAGATACGCAGTATTTT.

This CDR3 is CASSLDSYYGYTF. CDR3 coding DNA: TGTGCCAGCAGCTTAGACAGTTACTATGGCTACACCTTC. V is TRBV11-2 and J is TRBJ1-2; D not resolved. The CDR3 has 13 residues. The V gene's germline CDR1 is SGHAT and CDR2 FQNNGV. The V end was cut by 0 bases, the J end by 3 bases, with 5 bases between.

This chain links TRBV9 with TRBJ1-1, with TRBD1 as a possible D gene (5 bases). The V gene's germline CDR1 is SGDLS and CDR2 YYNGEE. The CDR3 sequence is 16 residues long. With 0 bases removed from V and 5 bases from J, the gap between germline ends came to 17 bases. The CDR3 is CASSVVDWGGGTEAFF. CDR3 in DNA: TGTGCCAGCAGCGTAGTCGACTGGGGCGGTGGGACTGAAGCTTTCTTT.

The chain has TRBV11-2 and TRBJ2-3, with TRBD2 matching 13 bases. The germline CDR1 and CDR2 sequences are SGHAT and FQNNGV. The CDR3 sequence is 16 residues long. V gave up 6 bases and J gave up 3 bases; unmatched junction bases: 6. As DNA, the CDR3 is TGTGCCAGCAGTCGGACTAGCGGGGGTCTGACAGATACGCAGTATTTT. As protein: CASSRTSGGLTDTQYF.

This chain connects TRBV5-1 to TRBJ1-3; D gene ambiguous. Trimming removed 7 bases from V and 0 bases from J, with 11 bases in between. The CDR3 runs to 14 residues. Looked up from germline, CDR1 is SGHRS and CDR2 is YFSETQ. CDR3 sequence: CASQDGNSGNTIYF. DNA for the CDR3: TGCGCCAGCCAGGACGGCAACTCTGGAAACACCATATATTTT. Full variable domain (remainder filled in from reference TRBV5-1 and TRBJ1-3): KAGVTQTPRYLIKTRGQQVTLSCSPISGHRSVSWYQQTPGQGLQFLFEYFSETQRNKGNFPGRFSGRQFSNSRSEMNVSTLELGDSALYLCASQDGNSGNTIYFGEGSWLTVV.

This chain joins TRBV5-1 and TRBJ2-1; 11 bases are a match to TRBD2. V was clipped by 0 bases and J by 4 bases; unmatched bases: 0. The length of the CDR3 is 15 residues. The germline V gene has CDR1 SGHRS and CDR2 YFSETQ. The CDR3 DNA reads TGCGCCAGCAGCTTGGCTAGCGGGGGGTACAATGAGCAGTTCTTC. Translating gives CASSLASGGYNEQFF.

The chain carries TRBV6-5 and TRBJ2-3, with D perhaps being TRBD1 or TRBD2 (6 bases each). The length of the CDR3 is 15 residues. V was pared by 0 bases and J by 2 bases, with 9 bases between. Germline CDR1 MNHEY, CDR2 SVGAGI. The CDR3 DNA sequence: TGTGCCAGCAGTTACTCCGGGGGCCCCACAGATACGCAGTATTTT. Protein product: CASSYSGGPTDTQYF.